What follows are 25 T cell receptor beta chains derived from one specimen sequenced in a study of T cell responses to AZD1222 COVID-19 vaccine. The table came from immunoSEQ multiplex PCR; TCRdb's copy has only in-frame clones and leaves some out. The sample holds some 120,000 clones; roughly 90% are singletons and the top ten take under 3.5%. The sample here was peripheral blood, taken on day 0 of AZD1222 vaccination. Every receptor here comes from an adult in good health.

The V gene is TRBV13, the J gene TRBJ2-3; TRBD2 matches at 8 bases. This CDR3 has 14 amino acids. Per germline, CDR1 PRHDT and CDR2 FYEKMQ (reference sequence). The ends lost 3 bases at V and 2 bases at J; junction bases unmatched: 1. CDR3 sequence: CASSFSGITDTQYF. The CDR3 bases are TGTGCCAGCAGCTTTAGCGGGATCACAGATACGCAGTATTTT.

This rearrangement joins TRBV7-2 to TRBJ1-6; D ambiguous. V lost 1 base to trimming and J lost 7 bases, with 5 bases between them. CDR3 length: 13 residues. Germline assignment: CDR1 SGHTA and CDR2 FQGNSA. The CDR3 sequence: CASSLVGNSPLHF. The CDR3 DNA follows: TGTGCCAGCAGCTTAGTAGGAAATTCACCCCTCCACTTT.

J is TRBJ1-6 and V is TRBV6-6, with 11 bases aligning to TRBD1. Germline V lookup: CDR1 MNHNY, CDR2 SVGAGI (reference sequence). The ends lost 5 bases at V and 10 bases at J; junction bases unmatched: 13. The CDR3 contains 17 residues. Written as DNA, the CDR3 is TGTGCCAGCAGTCCAAGGACAGGGGGCTACAATGGCTCACCCCTCCACTTT. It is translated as CASSPRTGGYNGSPLHF.

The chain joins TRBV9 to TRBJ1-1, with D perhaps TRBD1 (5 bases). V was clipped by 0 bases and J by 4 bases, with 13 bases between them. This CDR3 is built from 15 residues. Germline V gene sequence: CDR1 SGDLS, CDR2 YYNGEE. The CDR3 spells CASSVVPGRRTEAFF. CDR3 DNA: TGTGCCAGCAGCGTAGTCCCAGGGCGTCGCACTGAAGCTTTCTTT.

CDR3: CASSADDYNEQFF. For the CDR3, the DNA is TGTGCCAGCAGCGCGGACGATTACAATGAGCAGTTCTTC. The rearrangement uses TRBV9 and TRBJ2-1; no clear D gene. CDR3 length: 13 amino acids. The V gene lost 3 bases and the J gene lost 4 bases, with 8 bases spanning the gap. Germline V CDR1 and CDR2: SGDLS, YYNGEE.

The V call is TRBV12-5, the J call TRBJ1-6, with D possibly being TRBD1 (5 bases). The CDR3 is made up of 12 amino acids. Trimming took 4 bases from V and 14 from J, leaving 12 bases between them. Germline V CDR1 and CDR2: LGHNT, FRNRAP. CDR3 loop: CASGSQRGSLHF. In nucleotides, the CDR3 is TGTGCTAGTGGTTCGCAAAGGGGATCCCTCCACTTT.

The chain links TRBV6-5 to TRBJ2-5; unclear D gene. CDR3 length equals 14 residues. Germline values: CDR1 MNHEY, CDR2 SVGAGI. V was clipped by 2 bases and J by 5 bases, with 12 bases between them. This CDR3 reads CASSYGVSRETQYF. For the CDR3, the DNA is TGTGCCAGCAGTTACGGGGTCTCACGGGAGACCCAGTACTTC.

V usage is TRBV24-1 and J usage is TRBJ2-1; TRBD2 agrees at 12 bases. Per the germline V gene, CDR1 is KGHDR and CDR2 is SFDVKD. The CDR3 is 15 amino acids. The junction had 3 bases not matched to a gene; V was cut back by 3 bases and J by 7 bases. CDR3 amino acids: CATSDVGLAGNEQFF. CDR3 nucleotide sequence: TGTGCCACCAGTGATGTGGGACTAGCGGGTAATGAGCAGTTCTTC.

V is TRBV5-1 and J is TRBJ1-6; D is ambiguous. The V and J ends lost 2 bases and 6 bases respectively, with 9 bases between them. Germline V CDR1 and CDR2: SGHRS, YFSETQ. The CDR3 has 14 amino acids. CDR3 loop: CASSLATTNSPLHF. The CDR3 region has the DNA TGCGCCAGCAGCTTAGCCACGACTAATTCACCCCTCCACTTT.

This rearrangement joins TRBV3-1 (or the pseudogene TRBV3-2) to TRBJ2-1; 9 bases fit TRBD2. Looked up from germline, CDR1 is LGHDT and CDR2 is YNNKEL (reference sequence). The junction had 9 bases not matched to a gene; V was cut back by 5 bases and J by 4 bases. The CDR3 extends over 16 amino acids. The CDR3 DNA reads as TGTGCCAGCAGCGTCACCGGGACTAGCAGTTACAATGAGCAGTTCTTC. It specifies CASSVTGTSSYNEQFF.

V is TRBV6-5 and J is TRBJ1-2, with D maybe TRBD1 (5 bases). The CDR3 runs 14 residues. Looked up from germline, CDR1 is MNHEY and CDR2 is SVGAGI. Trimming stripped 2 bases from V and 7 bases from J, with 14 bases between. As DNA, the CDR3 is TGTGCCAGCAGTTACCCCCCAGGGACTGGTGGCTACACCTTC. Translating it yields CASSYPPGTGGYTF.

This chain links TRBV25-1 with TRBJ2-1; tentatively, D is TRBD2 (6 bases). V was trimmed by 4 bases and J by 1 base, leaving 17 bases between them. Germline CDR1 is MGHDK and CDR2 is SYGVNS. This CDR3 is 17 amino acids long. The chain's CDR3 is CASSARRSGGSYNEQFF. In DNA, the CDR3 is TGTGCCAGCAGTGCCCGACGGTCCGGGGGATCCTACAATGAGCAGTTCTTC. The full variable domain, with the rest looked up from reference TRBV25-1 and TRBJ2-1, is EADIYQTPRYLVIGTGKKITLECSQTMGHDKMYWYQQDPGMELHLIHYSYGVNSTEKGDLSSESTVSRIRTEHFPLTLESARPSHTSQYLCASSARRSGGSYNEQFFGPGTRLTVL.

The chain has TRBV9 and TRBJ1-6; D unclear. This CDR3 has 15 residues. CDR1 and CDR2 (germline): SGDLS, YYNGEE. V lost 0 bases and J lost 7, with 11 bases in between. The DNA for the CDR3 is TGTGCCAGCAGCGTAGATTCGAGATCCAATTCACCCCTCCACTTT. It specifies CASSVDSRSNSPLHF.

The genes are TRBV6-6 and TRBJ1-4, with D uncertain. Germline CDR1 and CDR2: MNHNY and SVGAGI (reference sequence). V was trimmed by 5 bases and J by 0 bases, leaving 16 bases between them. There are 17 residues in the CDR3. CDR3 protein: CASSPYWTAATNEKLFF. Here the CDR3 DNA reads TGTGCCAGCAGTCCCTACTGGACGGCTGCAACTAATGAAAAACTGTTTTTT.

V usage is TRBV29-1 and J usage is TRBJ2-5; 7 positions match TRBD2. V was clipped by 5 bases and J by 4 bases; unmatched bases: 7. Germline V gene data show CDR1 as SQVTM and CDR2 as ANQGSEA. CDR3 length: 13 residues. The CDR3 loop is CSVPRGDSETQYF. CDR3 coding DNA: TGCAGCGTTCCCCGGGGGGATTCAGAGACCCAGTACTTC.

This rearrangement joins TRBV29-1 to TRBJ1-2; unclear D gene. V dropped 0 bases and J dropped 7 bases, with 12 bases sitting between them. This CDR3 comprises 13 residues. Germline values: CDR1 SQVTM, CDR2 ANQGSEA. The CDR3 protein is CSVEDQGRAGYTF. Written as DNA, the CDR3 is TGCAGCGTTGAAGATCAAGGTAGGGCTGGCTACACCTTC.

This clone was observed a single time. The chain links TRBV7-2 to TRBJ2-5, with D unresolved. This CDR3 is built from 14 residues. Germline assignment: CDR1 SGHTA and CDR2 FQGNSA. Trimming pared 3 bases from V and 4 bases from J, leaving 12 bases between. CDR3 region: CASSFLGYGETQYF. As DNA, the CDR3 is TGTGCCAGCAGCTTCTTGGGGTATGGAGAGACCCAGTACTTC.

CDR3 sequence: CASGDGYTF. The CDR3 nucleotides are TGTGCCAGCGGGGATGGCTACACCTTC. This chain links TRBV2 with TRBJ1-2; D not certain. This CDR3 has 9 residues. Per germline, CDR1 SNHLY and CDR2 FYNNEI. V was pared by 8 bases and J by 6 bases, with 4 bases between. Filled out from reference TRBV2 and TRBJ1-2, the complete variable domain reads EPEVTQTPSHQVTQMGQEVILRCVPISNHLYFYWYRQILGQKVEFLVSFYNNEISEKSEIFDDQFSVERPDGSNFTLKIRSTKLEDSAMYFCASGDGYTFGSGTRLTVV.

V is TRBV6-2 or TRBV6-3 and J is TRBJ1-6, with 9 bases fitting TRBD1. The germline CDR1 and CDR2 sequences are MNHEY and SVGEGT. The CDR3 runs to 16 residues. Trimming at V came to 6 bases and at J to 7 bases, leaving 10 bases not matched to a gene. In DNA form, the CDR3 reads TGTGCCAGCAGCTCGGACAGGGGACCGTGGAATTCACCCCTCCACTTT. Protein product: CASSSDRGPWNSPLHF.

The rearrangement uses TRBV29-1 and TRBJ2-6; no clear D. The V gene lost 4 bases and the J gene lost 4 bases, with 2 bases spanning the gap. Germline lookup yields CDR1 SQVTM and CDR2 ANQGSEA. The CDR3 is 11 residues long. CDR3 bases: TGCAGCGTTGCCGGGGCCAACGTCCTGACTTTC. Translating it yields CSVAGANVLTF.

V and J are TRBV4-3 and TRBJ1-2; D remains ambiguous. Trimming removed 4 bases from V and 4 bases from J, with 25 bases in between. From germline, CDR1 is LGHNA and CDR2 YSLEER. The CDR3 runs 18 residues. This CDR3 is CASSLYSVGPEYSYGYTF. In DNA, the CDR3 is TGCGCCAGCAGCCTATATTCCGTTGGACCAGAATACTCCTATGGCTACACCTTC.

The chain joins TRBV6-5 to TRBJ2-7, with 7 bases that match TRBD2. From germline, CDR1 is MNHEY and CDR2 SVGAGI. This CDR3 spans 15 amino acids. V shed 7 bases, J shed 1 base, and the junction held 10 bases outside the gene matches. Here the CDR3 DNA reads TGTGCCAGCACCCCATTGGGGGGAGGGTCCTACGAGCAGTACTTC. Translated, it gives CASTPLGGGSYEQYF.

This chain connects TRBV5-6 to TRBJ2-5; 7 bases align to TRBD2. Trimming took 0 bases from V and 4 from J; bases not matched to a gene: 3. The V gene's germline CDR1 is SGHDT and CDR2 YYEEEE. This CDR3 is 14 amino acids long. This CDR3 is CASSLVGRAETQYF. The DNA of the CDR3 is TGTGCCAGCAGCTTGGTGGGGAGGGCAGAGACCCAGTACTTC.

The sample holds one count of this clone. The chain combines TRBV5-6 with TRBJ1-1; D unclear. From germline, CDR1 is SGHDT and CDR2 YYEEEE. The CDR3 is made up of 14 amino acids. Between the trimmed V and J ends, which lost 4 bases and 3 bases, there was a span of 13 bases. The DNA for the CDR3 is TGTGCCAGCAGCCCGGGTGGACGGTACACTGAAGCTTTCTTT. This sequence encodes CASSPGGRYTEAFF.

Here the CDR3 reads CASSVGNRGEADTQYF. The CDR3 DNA reads as TGTGCCAGCAGCGTAGGAAACAGGGGGGAAGCAGATACGCAGTATTTT. This chain connects TRBV9 to TRBJ2-3; 8 positions match TRBD1. This CDR3 contains 16 residues. Germline CDR1 is SGDLS and CDR2 is YYNGEE. The J segment lost 4 bases and the V segment lost 0 bases, leaving 7 bases of the junction unmatched.